This TCR beta chain was captured by sequencing in a study of T cell responses to AZD1222 COVID-19 vaccine. Study-level points and caveats: Donors in the cohort were predominantly white British and more often female, and clonal diversity was possibly underestimated. Nearly half of the spike-specific TCRs reportedly recognize variant regions that carry no mutations. Only after the peak T cell response were repertoires sampled.

TCRdb's table, derived via immunoSEQ multiplex PCR, lists solely in-frame clones and lacks some. The sample records 140,000 to 150,000 clones, around nine tenths being singletons. The CDR3 runs 15 residues. CDR1 and CDR2 (germline): SGHTA, FQGNSA. Unmatched junction bases numbered 8, after V lost 5 bases and J lost 5 bases. On this clone: What it binds is not known.

The sample in question was peripheral blood, obtained on day 0 of AZD1222 vaccination. The source is an adult in good health. The chain employs TRBV7-2 and TRBJ1-4, with 7 nucleotides matching TRBD1. CDR3 region: CASSPWDSNNEKLFF. Written as DNA, the CDR3 is TGTGCCAGCAGCCCTTGGGACAGTAACAATGAAAAACTGTTTTTT.